These T cell receptor beta chains were read from a single sample in a study of shared clonotypes between healthy human individuals. Assay used: immunoSEQ multiplex PCR; TCRdb lists only in-frame clones, some missing. This table has some 89,000 clones, approximately 61% appearing once. The sequenced material came from memory CD8+ T cells sorted from blood. All receptors derive from a man aged 30 to 39 in good health. Both conserved end residues are part of each CDR3. D genes are given only for firm matches. Some rows mark clone size as missing; the rest say once, few, many or name a class of expanded clone.

j_call clone_size v_call d_call cdr3_aa cdr3_nt
TRBJ1-1 few TRBV5-1 . CASSFQTGMIAEAFF TGCGCCAGCAGCTTCCAGACAGGAATGATCGCTGAAGCTTTCTTT
TRBJ2-2 . TRBV5-4 TRBD1 CASSWAGGITGELFF TGTGCCAGCAGCTGGGCAGGGGGCATCACCGGGGAGCTGTTTTTT
TRBJ2-5 . TRBV7-2 TRBD1 CASSSMQAGQADQETQYF TGTGCCAGCAGCTCCATGCAGGCGGGACAGGCGGACCAAGAGACCCAGTACTTC
TRBJ2-5 . TRBV6-4 TRBD1 CASSGPTGEETQYF TGTGCCAGCAGTGGCCCGACAGGGGAAGAGACCCAGTACTTC
TRBJ1-2 . TRBV28 . CASSQDVRTNYGYTF TGTGCCAGCAGCCAAGACGTCCGGACAAACTATGGCTACACCTTC
TRBJ2-6 . TRBV30 TRBD1 CAWVHWDRGRLGANVLTF TGTGCCTGGGTCCACTGGGACAGGGGGAGACTGGGGGCCAACGTCCTGACTTTC
TRBJ2-7 few TRBV27 TRBD2 CASSYGSGAYEQYF TGTGCCAGCAGTTATGGTAGCGGGGCCTACGAGCAGTACTTC
TRBJ2-2 many TRBV6-1 . CASSYVTGELFF TGTGCCAGCAGTTATGTCACCGGGGAGCTGTTTTTT
TRBJ2-1 . TRBV6-5 . CASSIQPTYNEQFF TGTGCCAGCAGTATCCAGCCGACCTACAATGAGCAGTTCTTC
TRBJ2-1 . TRBV9 . CASSGGSYNEQFF TGTGCCAGCAGCGGCGGCTCCTACAATGAGCAGTTCTTC
TRBJ2-7 . TRBV28 TRBD2 CASSLTASGRSYEQYF TGTGCCAGCAGTTTAACGGCTAGCGGGAGGTCGTACGAGCAGTACTTC
TRBJ1-1 . TRBV19 . CASRRDNTEAFF TGTGCCAGCCGGCGGGACAACACTGAAGCTTTCTTT
TRBJ2-1 . TRBV4-3 TRBD2 CASSQDTGLGGRNEQFF TGCGCCAGCAGCCAAGATACGGGACTAGGGGGGAGGAATGAGCAGTTCTTC